This entry describes one T cell receptor (beta chain). Its cognate antigen has yet to be identified. Base qualities were left out, and no much larger clone turns up one base away. The sample belongs to a study of cytomegalovirus exposure and HLA in healthy donors (dated by TCRdb to the late 2010s). About the investigation overall: An earlier analysis of a few hundred of the donors reported over 250 Gb of sequence data and 95 million to 140 million unique TCR beta sequences obtained from about 170 million T cells. Around 320 gigabases of sequencing data and 70 million to 85 million unique TCR sequences were included in an early release covering roughly 600 HLA-typed donors. Among the roughly 400 genotyped donors, around 81% belonged to the genetic ancestry cluster associated with self-reported Caucasian donors. The study aimed to test whether signatures of past pathogen exposure could be identified by cataloging public T cell receptors. The T cell repertoires of under 700 subjects were profiled by immunosequencing and related to cytomegalovirus serostatus. Along with the roughly 700-subject first cohort, a separate validation cohort of over a hundred different subjects was used. The study combined high-throughput TCR immunosequencing, statistical association of individual TCRs with disease status, and machine learning to predict cytomegalovirus infection status. To study patterns of TCR occurrence, a later analysis re-analyzed previously published TCR beta repertoires from under 750 donors and added high-resolution HLA genotyping. In the later analysis, no new phenotypic data were used to find candidate immune exposures; instead, reliance was placed on TCR beta sequences and their occurrence across donors. An earlier analysis of 450 to 750 of the donors used high-throughput TCR beta sequencing to judge whether each TCR beta V gene segment behaved as functional or pseudogenic. Alongside the repertoire data, information on donor age, sex, ethnicity and CMV serostatus was compiled. A later genetic analysis used genome-wide SNP genotypes for 398 of the 666 donors, treating that subset as a discovery cohort. Every repertoire in the discovery cohort had been generated on one and the same sequencing platform. Both class I and class II loci were covered by HLA typing, at four-digit resolution. Typing coverage varied by locus: roughly 620-640 donors for A, B, C, DRB1 and DQB1; approximately 500 for DQA1; approximately 570 for DPA1; approximately 450 for DPB1. Roughly 5 DR-DQ haplotypes were handled as single units for association and clustering because linkage in the cohort was strong. On average, around 240,000 unique TCR beta nucleotide sequences were sequenced per donor among more than 350 genotyped donors of the cohort, with roughly 20% of those sequences being non-productive.

The library was obtained by the immunoSEQ multiplex PCR assay. The multiplex PCR relied on a mix of 60 forward primers for TCR Vbeta segments and 13 reverse primers for TCR Jbeta segments. Amplification of the CDR3 region of rearranged TCR beta genes was performed with a multiplex PCR assay on genomic DNA. Amplified TCR beta libraries were sequenced as 87-base-pair reads on the Illumina HiSeq System. In the original analysis: A later analysis counted 75 million to 100 million unique TCR beta chains across the 670 or so repertoires, and some 11 million of these chains were shared by at least two donors. Raw reads were error-corrected and collapsed into unique sequences by a nearest-neighbor algorithm in which closely related sequences were merged to remove PCR and sequencing errors. To assign V, D and J gene segments, CDR3 sequences were aligned to IMGT reference sequences. For a sequence to be retained, a match of at least six nucleotides was required to both a V gene segment and a J gene segment. Rearrangements were classified as productive when the CDR3 lacked stop codons and remained in frame with V and J, and all other rearrangements were classified as non-productive. CDR3 was defined by IMGT convention, running from the second conserved V-encoded cysteine to the conserved J-encoded phenylalanine. The earlier analysis of 587 of the donors excluded any sequence lacking an unambiguous match to a single V gene segment. In an earlier analysis of about 590 of the donors, a V segment was called functional when productive rearrangements were above 56.7%, and segregating when the standard deviation between donors exceeded 5%. A statistical classification framework was built to diagnose cytomegalovirus status from the catalog of TCR beta chain sequences. In a later analysis, TCR nucleotide sequences were compared against IMGT/GENE-DB human TR gene sequences so that V and J genes could be assigned. In a later analysis, CDR3 sequences and most-parsimonious VDJ recombination scenarios were assigned using the TCRdist pipeline. In a later analysis, each TCR beta chain was defined by its CDR3 amino acid sequence together with its V-gene family, and reads lacking a unique V-gene family were excluded. In a later analysis, fewer than 650 highly shared, low-generation-probability nucleotide sequences were removed to address suspected cross-contamination and a sequencing artifact. In a later analysis, a clonal expansion index was calculated for each public chain from normalized within-repertoire ranks of inferred template counts. A later analysis computed generation probabilities with a VDJ recombination model fitted to out-of-frame rearrangements, and checked the results against IGoR. A later analysis scored TCR-TCR, TCR-HLA and TCR-CMV co-occurrence with hypergeometric tests, applying a repertoire-size bias correction to TCR pairs. To estimate false discovery rates, a later analysis permuted the HLA or CMV assignments 20 times. In a later analysis, co-occurring TCRs were grouped using DBSCAN, with TCRdist sequence similarity added in when clustering inside HLA-allele-positive subsets. Co-occurrence clustering excluded repertoires with fewer than 30,000 or more than 120,000 public chains, plus five with anomalous nucleotide sharing. Sourced from immuneACCESS, this table was stored by TCRdb with only in-frame sequences that have V and J called. A share of the clones is absent; for the studies checked, an unresolved V gene accounts for under half, and the remainder has no known explanation. V, J and clone size were drawn from that table, and D and trimming were deduced from the DNA. The sample table shows 150,000 to 200,000 clones, and about four fifths are seen once. Around 6.1% of the sample is held by the ten biggest clonotypes.

Findings and caveats that apply to the study as a whole: Approximately 18 rarely observed V segments, including chromosome 9 orphons, were excluded from the earlier analysis of several hundred of the donors because counts were too low. The sequencing pipeline was judged likely to have produced a cluster of highly shared sequence variants as a technical artifact. An earlier analysis of around 540 of the donors showed that most TCR beta V segments appeared in productive rearrangements either about 87% or about 30% of the time, which broadly matched IMGT annotations. A later genetic analysis reported fewer N-insertions in productive TCRs among donors in an Asian-associated ancestry cluster than the roughly 620-donor mean. In this cohort, only TCR beta chains were sequenced, and detectable features were limited by the absence of alpha or paired-chain data. Across donors, most TCR sequences were observed very rarely, whereas some public TCRs were present in many individuals. At a false discovery rate of 0.05, a later analysis linked 15,000 to 20,000 TCR beta sequences to specific HLA alleles. In both the original and validation cohorts, the classifier was reported to diagnose cytomegalovirus status with high specificity and sensitivity. A later analysis found that most CMV-associated TCR beta chains appeared HLA-restricted, with HLA associations seemingly driven largely by CMV exposure. CMV serostatus was the only immune exposure information available for the cohort. Because HLA typing was unavailable for some donors at each locus, only the typed subset was used in association tests. Some IMGT-functional V segments, including TRBV6-2 and TRBV6-3, could not be distinguished by the 87-base-pair reads and were therefore excluded. Compared with equally common non-associated chains, HLA-associated TCR beta chains in a later analysis were more clonally expanded and had lower generation probabilities. A later analysis reported that several top co-occurrence clusters appeared linked to parvovirus B19, influenza, CMV and Epstein-Barr virus. Three of the identified cytomegalovirus-associated TCR beta chains were confirmed in vitro to be specific for cytomegalovirus antigens. When HLA alleles, especially DR and DQ, strongly co-occurred, attributing TCR associations to individual alleles was difficult. In a later genetic analysis, a missense DCLRE1C variant was associated with V-gene and J-gene trimming of TCR beta chains, and the association was replicated in an independent cohort. The study gave a list of about 150 TCR beta chains associated with cytomegalovirus. Presence/absence analyses assumed roughly uniform sequencing depth across donors, an assumption that may not hold. The authors suggested that the approach could potentially be extended to other disease states and immunological phenotypes. Linkage disequilibrium might explain the correlated functional status among segregating V segments, but an unknown experimental factor could not be excluded. In a later analysis, the rate of TCR association differed among HLA loci, with DRB1 alleles having the most associated TCRs and HLA-C alleles having the fewest. A further reported finding was that TCR beta sequences accurately predicted the HLA-A and HLA-B alleles for most subjects in the first cohort.

The cohort comprised some 700 healthy bone marrow donors. Cohort members were all nominally healthy when sampled, although unrecorded immune exposures were likely present. The donor was CMV seropositive and belonged to the group of 250 to 300 seropositive cohort members. A peripheral blood sample was provided by each donor, and peripheral blood mononuclear cells were used for TCR beta sequencing. Genomic DNA was extracted from the blood cell samples with the Qiagen DNeasy Blood Extraction Kit. A distance of 10 bases separates the germline ends of V and J, which lose 2 bases and 5 bases respectively. From the cysteine up to the phenylalanine, the CDR3 has a length of 14 residues. Of all the DNA, just the CDR3 is kept, 42 bases in frame from base 1. The germline V gene (reference sequence) sets CDR1 to LNHDA and CDR2 to SQIVND.

The sequence came from a woman aged 25 to 39 in good health and CMV-seropositive. The chain was built from TRBV19 and TRBJ1-5, with a weak D call of TRBD1 (5 bases match). What was sequenced was PBMCs. The DNA sequence is given as TGTGCCAGTAGTATACGGACACTCCATCAGCCCCAGCATTTT. It is translated as CASSIRTLHQPQHF.